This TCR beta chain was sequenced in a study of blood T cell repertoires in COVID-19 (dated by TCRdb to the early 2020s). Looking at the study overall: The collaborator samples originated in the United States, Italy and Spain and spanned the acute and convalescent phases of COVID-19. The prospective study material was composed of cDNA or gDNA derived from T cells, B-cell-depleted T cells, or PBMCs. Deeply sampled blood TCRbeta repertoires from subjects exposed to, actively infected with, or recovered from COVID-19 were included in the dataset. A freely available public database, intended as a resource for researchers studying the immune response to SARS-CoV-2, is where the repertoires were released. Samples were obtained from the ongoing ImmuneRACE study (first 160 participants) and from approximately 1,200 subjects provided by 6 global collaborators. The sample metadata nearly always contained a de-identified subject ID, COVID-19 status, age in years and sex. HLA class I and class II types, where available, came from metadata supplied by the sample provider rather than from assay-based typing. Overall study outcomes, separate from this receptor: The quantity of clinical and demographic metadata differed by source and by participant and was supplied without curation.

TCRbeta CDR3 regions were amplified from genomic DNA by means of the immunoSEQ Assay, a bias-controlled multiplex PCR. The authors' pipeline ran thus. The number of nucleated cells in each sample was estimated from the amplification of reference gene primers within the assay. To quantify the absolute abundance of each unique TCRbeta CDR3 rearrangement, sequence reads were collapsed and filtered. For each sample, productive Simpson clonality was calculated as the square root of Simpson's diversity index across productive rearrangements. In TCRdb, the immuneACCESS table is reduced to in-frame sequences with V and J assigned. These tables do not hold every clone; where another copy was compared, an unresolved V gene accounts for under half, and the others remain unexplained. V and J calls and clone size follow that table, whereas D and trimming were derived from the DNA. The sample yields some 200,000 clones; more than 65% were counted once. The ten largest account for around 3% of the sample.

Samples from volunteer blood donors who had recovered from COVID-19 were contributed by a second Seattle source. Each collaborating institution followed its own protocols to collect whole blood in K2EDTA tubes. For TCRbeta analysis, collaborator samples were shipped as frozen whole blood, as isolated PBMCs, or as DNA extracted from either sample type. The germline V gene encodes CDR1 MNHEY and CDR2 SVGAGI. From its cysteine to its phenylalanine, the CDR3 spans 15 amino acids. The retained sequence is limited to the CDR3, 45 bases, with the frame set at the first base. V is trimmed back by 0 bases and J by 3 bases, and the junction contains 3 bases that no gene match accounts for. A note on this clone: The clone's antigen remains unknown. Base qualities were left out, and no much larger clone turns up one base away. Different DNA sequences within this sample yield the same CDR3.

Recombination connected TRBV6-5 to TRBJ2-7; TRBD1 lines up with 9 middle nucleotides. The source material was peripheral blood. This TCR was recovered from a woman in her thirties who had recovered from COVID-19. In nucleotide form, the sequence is TGTGCCAGCAGTTACTCACCGGGACAGGGCTACGAGCAGTACTTC. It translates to CASSYSPGQGYEQYF.